This T cell receptor (beta chain) was sequenced in a study of shared clonotypes between healthy human individuals. This was a deep-level run. Assay used: immunoSEQ multiplex PCR; TCRdb lists only in-frame clones, some missing. The profile shows about 450,000 clones, roughly 85% of them singletons. Per the germline V gene, CDR1 is SGHRS and CDR2 is YFSETQ. The J segment lost 6 bases and the V segment lost 8 bases, leaving 14 bases of the junction unmatched. This CDR3 is 17 amino acids long. Every donor, a Caucasian adult, lived in Nashville, Tennessee. The TCR originated in a woman in her 40s in good health. Some clones in this sample may be carry-over from other donors' samples. The chain employs TRBV5-1 and TRBJ2-1; 13 bases agree with TRBD2. Source material: PBMCs. The CDR3 spells CASTSPSGLAGVNEQFF. DNA for the CDR3: TGCGCCAGTACCTCACCGAGCGGACTAGCGGGAGTCAATGAGCAGTTCTTC.